The clone carrying this T cell receptor beta chain was detected only a few times. This entry belongs to a study of technical replicates of blood from a handful of donors. TCRdb's copy holds only in-frame clones and misses some; the assay was immunoSEQ multiplex PCR. Of some 15,000 clones in the sample, 86% are singletons; the top ten hold 8% to 13%. Germline loops: CDR1 SGHDT, CDR2 YYEEEE. CDR3 length equals 16 residues. Trimming took off 0 bases at V and 5 bases at J, with 17 bases between the two ends. The J gene is TRBJ1-1, the V gene TRBV5-6, with D perhaps TRBD1 (6 bases). The source is a human donor in good health. The sample consisted of PBMCs. The CDR3 sequence is CASSLGVPGAGTEAFF. The DNA for the CDR3 is TGTGCCAGCAGCTTGGGGGTTCCAGGGGCAGGGACTGAAGCTTTCTTT.